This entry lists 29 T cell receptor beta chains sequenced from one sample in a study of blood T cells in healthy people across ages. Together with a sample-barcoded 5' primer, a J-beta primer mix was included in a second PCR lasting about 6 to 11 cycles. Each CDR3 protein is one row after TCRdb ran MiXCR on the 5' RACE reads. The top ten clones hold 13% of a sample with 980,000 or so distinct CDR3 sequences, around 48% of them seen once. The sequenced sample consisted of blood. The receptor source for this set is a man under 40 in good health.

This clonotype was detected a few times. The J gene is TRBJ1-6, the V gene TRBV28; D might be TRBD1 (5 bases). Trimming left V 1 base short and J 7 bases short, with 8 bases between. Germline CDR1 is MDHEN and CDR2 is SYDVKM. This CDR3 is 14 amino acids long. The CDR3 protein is CASSLSPGNSPLHF. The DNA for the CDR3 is TGTGCCAGCAGTTTATCACCAGGGAATTCACCCCTCCACTTT.

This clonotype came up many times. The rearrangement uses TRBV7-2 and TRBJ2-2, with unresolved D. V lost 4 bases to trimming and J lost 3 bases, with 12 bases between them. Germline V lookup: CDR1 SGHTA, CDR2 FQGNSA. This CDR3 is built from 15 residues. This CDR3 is CASSSYRPDTGELFF. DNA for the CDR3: TGTGCCAGCAGCTCCTATAGACCGGACACCGGGGAGCTGTTTTTT.

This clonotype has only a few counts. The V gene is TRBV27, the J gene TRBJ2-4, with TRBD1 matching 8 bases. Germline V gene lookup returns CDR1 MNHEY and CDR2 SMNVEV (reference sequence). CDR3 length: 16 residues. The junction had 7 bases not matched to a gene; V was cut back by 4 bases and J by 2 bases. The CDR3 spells CASSSDGDRSKNIQYF. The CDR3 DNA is TGTGCCAGCAGTTCCGACGGGGACAGGTCCAAAAACATTCAGTACTTC.

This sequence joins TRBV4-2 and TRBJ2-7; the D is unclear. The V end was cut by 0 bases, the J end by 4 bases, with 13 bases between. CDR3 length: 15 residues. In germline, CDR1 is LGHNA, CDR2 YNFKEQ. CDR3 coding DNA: TGTGCCAGCAGCCAAGAAAGGGCCCTAACATACGAGCAGTACTTC. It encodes CASSQERALTYEQYF.

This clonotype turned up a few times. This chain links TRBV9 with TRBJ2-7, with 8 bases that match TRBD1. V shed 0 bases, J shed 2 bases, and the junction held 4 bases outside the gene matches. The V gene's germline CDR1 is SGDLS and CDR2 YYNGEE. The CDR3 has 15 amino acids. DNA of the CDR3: TGTGCCAGCAGCGTAGGAGGCAGGGGGCCCTACGAGCAGTACTTC. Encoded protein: CASSVGGRGPYEQYF.

The CDR3 DNA is TGTGCCAGCAGCTTAGACGGTGGGGGCGATAGTCAAGAGACCCAGTACTTC. It specifies CASSLDGGGDSQETQYF. The chain carries TRBV7-2 and TRBJ2-5, with D perhaps matching TRBD1 (6 bases). CDR1 and CDR2 from the germline V gene are SGHTA and FQGNSA. V dropped 1 base and J dropped 2 bases, with 17 bases sitting between them. The CDR3 runs 17 residues.

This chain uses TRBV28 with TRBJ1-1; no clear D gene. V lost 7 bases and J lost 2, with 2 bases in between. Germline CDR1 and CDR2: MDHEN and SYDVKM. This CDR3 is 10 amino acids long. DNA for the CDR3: TGTGCCAGCATTAACACTGAAGCTTTCTTT. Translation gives CASINTEAFF.

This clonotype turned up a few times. CDR3 nucleotides: TGTGCCAGCAGCCCCAGGTCTAGCGGGGCATTAAACATTCAGTACTTC. It is translated as CASSPRSSGALNIQYF. The chain joins TRBV7-2 to TRBJ2-4, with 9 bases that match TRBD2. This CDR3 comprises 16 residues. V gave up 5 bases and J gave up 6 bases; unmatched junction bases: 11. Germline CDR1 reads SGHTA; CDR2 reads FQGNSA.

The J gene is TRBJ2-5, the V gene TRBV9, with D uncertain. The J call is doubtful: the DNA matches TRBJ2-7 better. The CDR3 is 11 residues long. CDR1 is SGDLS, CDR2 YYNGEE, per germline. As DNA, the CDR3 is TGTGCCAGCAGCGACCCCGGCGAGCAGTACTTC. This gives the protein CASSDPGEQYF.

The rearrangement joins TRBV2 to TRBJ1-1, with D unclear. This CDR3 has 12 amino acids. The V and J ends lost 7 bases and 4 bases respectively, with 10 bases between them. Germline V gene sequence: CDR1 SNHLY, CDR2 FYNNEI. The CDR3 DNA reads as TGTGCCAGCAAGTCGGAATTCACTGAAGCTTTCTTT. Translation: CASKSEFTEAFF. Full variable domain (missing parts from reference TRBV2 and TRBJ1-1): EPEVTQTPSHQVTQMGQEVILRCVPISNHLYFYWYRQILGQKVEFLVSFYNNEISEKSEIFDDQFSVERPDGSNFTLKIRSTKLEDSAMYFCASKSEFTEAFFGQGTRLTVV.

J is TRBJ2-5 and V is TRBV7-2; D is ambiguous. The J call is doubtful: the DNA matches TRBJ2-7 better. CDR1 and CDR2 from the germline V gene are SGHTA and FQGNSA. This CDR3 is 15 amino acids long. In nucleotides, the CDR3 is TGTGCCAGCACTACCCCTCTCGGGCAGAAACACGAGCAGTACTTC. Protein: CASTTPLGQKHEQYF.

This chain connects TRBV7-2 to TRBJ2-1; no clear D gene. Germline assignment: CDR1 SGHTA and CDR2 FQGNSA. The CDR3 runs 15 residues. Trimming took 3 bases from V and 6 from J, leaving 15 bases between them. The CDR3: CASSFGPVRTNEQFF. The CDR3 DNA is TGTGCCAGCAGCTTTGGGCCCGTCCGAACCAATGAGCAGTTCTTC.

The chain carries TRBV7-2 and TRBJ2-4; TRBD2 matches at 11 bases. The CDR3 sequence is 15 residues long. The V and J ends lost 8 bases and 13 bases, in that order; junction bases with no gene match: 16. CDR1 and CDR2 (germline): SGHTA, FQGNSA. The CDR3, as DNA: TGTGCCAGCGGGGGGACCGGGACTAGCGGAAGAGAGCAGTACTTC. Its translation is CASGGTGTSGREQYF.

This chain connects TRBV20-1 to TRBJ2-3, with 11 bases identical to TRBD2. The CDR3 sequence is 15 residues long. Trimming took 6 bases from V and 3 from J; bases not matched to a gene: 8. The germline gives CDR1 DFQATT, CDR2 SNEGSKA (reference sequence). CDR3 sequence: CSAGGGLAETDTQYF. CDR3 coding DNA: TGCAGTGCCGGAGGGGGACTAGCGGAGACAGATACGCAGTATTTT.

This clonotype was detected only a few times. The CDR3 DNA reads as TGTGCCAGCAGGCGTGGGGGCTCAGCCTATGGCTACACCTTC. Its protein is CASRRGGSAYGYTF. V gene TRBV27 combines with J gene TRBJ1-2, with D possibly TRBD1 on 6 matching bases. Germline loops: CDR1 MNHEY, CDR2 SMNVEV (reference sequence). Between the trimmed V and J ends, which lost 6 bases and 4 bases, there was a span of 15 bases. The CDR3 spans 14 residues.

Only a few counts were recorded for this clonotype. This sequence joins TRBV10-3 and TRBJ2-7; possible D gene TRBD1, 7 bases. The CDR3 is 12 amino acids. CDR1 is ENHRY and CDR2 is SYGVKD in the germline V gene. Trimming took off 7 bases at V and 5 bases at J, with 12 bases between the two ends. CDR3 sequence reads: CAIKQGTDEQYF. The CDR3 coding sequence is TGTGCCATCAAACAGGGGACTGACGAGCAGTACTTC.

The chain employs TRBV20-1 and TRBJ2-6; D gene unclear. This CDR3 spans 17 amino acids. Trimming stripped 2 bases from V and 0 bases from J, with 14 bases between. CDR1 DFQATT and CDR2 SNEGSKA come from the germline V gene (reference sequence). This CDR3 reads CSARTPASNSGANVLTF. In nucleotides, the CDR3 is TGCAGTGCTAGAACGCCGGCCTCAAACTCTGGGGCCAACGTCCTGACTTTC.

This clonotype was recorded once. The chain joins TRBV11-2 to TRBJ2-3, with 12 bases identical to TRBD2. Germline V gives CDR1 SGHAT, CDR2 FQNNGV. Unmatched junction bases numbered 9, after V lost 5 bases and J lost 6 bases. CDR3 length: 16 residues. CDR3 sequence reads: CASSLSLAGGPDTQYF. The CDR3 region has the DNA TGTGCCAGCAGCCTATCCCTAGCGGGGGGGCCTGATACGCAGTATTTT.

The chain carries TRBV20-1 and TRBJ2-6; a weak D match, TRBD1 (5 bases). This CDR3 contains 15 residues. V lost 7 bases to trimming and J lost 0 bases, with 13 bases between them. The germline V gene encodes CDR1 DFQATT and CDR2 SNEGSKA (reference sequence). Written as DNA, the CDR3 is TGCAGTGTTCCCCAGGGTAGCTCTGGGGCCAACGTCCTGACTTTC. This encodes CSVPQGSSGANVLTF.

The CDR3 loop reads CAISGGGAVSGELFF. The CDR3 DNA reads TGTGCCATCAGTGGAGGGGGGGCTGTCAGCGGGGAGCTGTTTTTT. This chain uses TRBV10-3 with TRBJ2-2; perhaps TRBD2 as D (7 bases). Germline V gives CDR1 ENHRY, CDR2 SYGVKD. The CDR3 extends over 15 amino acids. Trimming took off 4 bases at V and 7 bases at J, with 16 bases between the two ends.

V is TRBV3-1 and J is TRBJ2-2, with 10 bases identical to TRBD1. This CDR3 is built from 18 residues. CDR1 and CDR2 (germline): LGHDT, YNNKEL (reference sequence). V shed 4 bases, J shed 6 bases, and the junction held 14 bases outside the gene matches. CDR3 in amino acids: CASSRVIGQGVGAGELFF. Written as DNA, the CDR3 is TGTGCCAGCAGCCGGGTCATTGGACAGGGGGTAGGGGCCGGGGAGCTGTTTTTT.

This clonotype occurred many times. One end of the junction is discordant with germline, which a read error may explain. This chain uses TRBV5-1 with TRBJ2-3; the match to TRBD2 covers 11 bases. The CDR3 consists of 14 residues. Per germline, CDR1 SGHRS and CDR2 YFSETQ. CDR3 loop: CASSLGTSGDTQYF. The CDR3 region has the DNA TGTGCCAGCAGTTTAGGGACTAGCGGAGATACGCAGTATTTT.

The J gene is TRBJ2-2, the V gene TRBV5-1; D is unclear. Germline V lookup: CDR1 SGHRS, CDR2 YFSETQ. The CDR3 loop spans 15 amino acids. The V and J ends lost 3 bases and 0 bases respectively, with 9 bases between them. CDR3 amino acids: CASSYMSTNTGELFF. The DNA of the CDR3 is TGCGCCAGCAGCTACATGTCAACGAACACCGGGGAGCTGTTTTTT.

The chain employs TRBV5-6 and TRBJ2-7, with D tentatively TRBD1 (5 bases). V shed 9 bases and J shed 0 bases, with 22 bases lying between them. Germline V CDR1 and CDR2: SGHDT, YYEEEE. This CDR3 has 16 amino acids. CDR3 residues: CATTHRQGLFSYEQYF. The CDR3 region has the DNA TGTGCCACCACTCATCGGCAGGGCCTCTTCTCCTACGAGCAGTACTTC.

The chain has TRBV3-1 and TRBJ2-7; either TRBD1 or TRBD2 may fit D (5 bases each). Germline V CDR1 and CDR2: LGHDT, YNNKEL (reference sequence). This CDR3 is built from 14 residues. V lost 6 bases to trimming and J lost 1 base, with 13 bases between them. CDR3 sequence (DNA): TGTGCCAGCAGACCTCCGGGACGGTCCTACGAGCAGTACTTC. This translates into CASRPPGRSYEQYF.

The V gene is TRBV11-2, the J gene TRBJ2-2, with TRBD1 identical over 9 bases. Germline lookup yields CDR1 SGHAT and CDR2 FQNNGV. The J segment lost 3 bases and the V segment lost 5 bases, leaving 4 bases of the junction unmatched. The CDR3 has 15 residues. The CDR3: CASSPGTGYTGELFF. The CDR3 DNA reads TGTGCCAGCAGCCCCGGGACAGGGTACACCGGGGAGCTGTTTTTT.

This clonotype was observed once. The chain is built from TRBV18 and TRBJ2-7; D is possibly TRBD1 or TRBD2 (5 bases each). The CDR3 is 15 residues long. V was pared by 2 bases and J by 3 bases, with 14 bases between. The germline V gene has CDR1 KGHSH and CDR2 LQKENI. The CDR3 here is CASSPGGMSLYEQYF. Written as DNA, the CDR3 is TGTGCCAGCTCACCAGGGGGAATGAGTCTCTACGAGCAGTACTTC.

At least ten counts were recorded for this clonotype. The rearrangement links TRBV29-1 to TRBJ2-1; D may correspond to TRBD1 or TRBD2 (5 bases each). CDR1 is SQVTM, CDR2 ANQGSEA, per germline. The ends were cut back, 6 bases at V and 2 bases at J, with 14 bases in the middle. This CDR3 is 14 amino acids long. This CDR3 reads CSVLGTVTYNEQFF. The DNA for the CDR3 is TGCAGCGTCCTCGGGACGGTCACCTACAATGAGCAGTTCTTC.

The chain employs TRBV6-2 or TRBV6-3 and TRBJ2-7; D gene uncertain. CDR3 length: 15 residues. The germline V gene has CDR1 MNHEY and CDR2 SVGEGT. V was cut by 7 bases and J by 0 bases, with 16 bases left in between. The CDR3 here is CASNQAGRSSYEQYF. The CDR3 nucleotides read TGTGCCAGCAACCAGGCCGGACGGAGCTCCTACGAGCAGTACTTC.